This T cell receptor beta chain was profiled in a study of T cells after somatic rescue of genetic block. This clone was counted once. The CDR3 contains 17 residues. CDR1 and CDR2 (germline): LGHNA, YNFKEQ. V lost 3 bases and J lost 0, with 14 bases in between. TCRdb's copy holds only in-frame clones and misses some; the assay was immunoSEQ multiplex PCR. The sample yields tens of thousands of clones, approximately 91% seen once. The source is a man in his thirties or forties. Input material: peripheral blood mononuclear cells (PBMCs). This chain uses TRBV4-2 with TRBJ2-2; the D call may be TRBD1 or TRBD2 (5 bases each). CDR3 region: CASSQHSGTANTGELFF. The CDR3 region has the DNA TGTGCCAGCAGCCAGCACTCCGGGACGGCGAACACCGGGGAGCTGTTTTTT.